This T cell receptor (beta chain) was obtained from a study of blood T cell repertoires in COVID-19. Produced via immunoSEQ multiplex PCR; TCRdb's table is partial and in-frame only. The profile shows fewer than 350,000 clones, 89% of them singletons. This clone was picked up one time. This TCR was recovered from a woman in her thirties or forties who had recovered from COVID-19. Sequencing was carried out using PBMCs or T cells enriched from blood (not recorded which).

CDR3 nucleotide sequence: TGCAGTGCTAGTGGAGCGGGGGGTGGTAATGAGCAGTTCTTC. Residues: CSASGAGGGNEQFF. V gene TRBV20-1 combines with J gene TRBJ2-1, with 9 nucleotides matching TRBD2. V lost 3 bases and J lost 7; bases outside the gene matches: 7. Germline V gene lookup returns CDR1 DFQATT and CDR2 SNEGSKA (reference sequence). The CDR3 covers 14 residues.